The table lists the clone carrying this T cell receptor (beta chain) with many counts. Its antigen is currently unknown. The germline CDR1 and CDR2 sequences are SGHAT and FQNNGV. CDR3 length equals 15 residues. The ends lost 5 bases at V and 4 bases at J; junction bases unmatched: 7. The data belong to a study of regulatory T cells in long-lasting Graves disease. The study, taken as a whole, reports: Whereas new patients shared 966 public clonotypes, persistent patients shared more, at under 3,500.

CDR3 regions were amplified by Arm-PCR using iRepertoire HTBI primers to build TCR beta libraries. TCRdb re-analysed the multiplex PCR reads in MiXCR, keeping a single row per CDR3 protein. The sample lists fewer than 450,000 distinct CDR3 sequences, 20% occurring once. Time point noted: persistent/refractory GD, antithyroid drugs over 5 years with positive TRAb. RNA isolated from PBMCs was used to make the TCR library. Patients with Graves' disease were diagnosed by American Thyroid Association guidelines. The chain joins TRBV11-2 to TRBJ2-2, with TRBD1 matching 7 bases. The sequenced sample was peripheral blood mononuclear cells (PBMCs), obtained when the disease was refractory, from a patient treated with antithyroid drugs. This clonotype was sampled from a female donor with Graves disease. CDR3 in DNA: TGTGCCAGCAGCCCAGGGACAGATTCCACCGGGGAGCTGTTTTTT. It is translated as CASSPGTDSTGELFF.